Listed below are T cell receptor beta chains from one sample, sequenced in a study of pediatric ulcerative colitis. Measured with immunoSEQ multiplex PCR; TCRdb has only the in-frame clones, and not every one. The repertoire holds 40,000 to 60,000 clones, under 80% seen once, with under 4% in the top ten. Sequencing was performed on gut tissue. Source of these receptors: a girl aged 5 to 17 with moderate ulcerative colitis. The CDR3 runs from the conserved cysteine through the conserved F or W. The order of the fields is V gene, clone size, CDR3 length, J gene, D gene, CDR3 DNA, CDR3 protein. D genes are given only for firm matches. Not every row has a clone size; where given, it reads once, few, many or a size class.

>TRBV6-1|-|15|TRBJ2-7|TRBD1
TGTGCCAGCACCCCGAGGCAGGGGGCAACGATCGAGCAGTACTTC
CASTPRQGATIEQYF
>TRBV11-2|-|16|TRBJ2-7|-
TGTGCCAGCAGCCCAACCCGGGTTGCCCACTCCTACGAGCAGTACTTC
CASSPTRVAHSYEQYF
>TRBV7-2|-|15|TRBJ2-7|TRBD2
TGTGCCAGCAGCGCGATCAGCGGGAGGGGTTACGAGCAGTACTTC
CASSAISGRGYEQYF
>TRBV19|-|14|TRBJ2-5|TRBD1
TGTGCCAGTATATCCGGACAGGGAGGAGAGACCCAGTACTTC
CASISGQGGETQYF
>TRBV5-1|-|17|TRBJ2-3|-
TGCGCCAGCAGCGGGTGGGACCACAGAGCGGGCACAGATACGCAGTATTTT
CASSGWDHRAGTDTQYF
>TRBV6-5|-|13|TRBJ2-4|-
TGTGCCAGCAGTCCGAAAGGAAGAAACATTCAGTACTTC
CASSPKGRNIQYF
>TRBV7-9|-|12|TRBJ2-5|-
TGTGCCAGCAGCTTAGCGCGAGAGACCCAGTACTTC
CASSLARETQYF
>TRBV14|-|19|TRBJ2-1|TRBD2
TGTGCCAGCAGCCCGGGGGGAGTCCACGTGCGCACGGTCTACAATGAGCAGTTCTTC
CASSPGGVHVRTVYNEQFF
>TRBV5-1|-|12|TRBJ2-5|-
TGCGCCAGCAGCTTGACAGGGGAGACCCAGTACTTC
CASSLTGETQYF
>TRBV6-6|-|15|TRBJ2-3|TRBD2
TGTGCCAGCAGTTACGGGACTTCGCGGGGGAATACGCAGTATTTT
CASSYGTSRGNTQYF
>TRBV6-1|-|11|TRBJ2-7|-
TGTGCCAGCGGCCAGCACTACGAGCAGTACTTC
CASGQHYEQYF
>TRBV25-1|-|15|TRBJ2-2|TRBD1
TGTGCCAGCAGTACCAGGGACAGGGACACCGGGGAGCTGTTTTTT
CASSTRDRDTGELFF
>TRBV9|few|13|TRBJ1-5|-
TGTGCCAGCAGCACCCAAGGCAATCAGCCCCAGCATTTT
CASSTQGNQPQHF
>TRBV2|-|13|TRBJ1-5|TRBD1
TGTGCCAGCAGTGTGAGGGACAGACAGCCCCAGCATTTT
CASSVRDRQPQHF
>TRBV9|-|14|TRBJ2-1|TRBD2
TGTGCCAGCGGACTAGCGGGGGAGTACAATGAGCAGTTCTTC
CASGLAGEYNEQFF
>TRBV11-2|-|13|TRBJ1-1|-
TGTGCCAGCAGCAGATGGGAGTACACTGAAGCTTTCTTT
CASSRWEYTEAFF
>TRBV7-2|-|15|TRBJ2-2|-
TGTGCCAGCAGCTTAGCGGTGGTTAACACCGGGGAGCTGTTTTTT
CASSLAVVNTGELFF
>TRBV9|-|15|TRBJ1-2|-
TGTGCCAGCACTCCACAGGCAGTTACGTCCTATGGCTACACCTTC
CASTPQAVTSYGYTF
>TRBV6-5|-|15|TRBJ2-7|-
TGTGCCAGCAGTTCCGCTCTAGTAGGCGCCCACGAGCAGTACTTC
CASSSALVGAHEQYF
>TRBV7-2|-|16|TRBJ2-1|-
TGTGCCAGCAGCTTATTTTCGGGGAGCTCCTACAATGAGCAGTTCTTC
CASSLFSGSSYNEQFF
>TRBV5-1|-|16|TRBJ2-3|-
TGCGCCAGCAGCTTGGGGCAAGGGGGAGGTTCAGATACGCAGTATTTT
CASSLGQGGGSDTQYF
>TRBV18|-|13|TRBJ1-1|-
TGTGCCAGCTCACCAGGGGGGATAGGCGAAGCTTTCTTT
CASSPGGIGEAFF
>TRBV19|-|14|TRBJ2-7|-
TGTGCCAGTAGTTCTCTAGGACACCTATACGAGCAGTACTTC
CASSSLGHLYEQYF
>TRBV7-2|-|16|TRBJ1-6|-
TGTGCCAGCAGCTTAGATTGGGACTCGGGAATTTCACCCCTCCACTTT
CASSLDWDSGISPLHF
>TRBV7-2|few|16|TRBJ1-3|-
TGTGCCAGCAGCTTATCCACCTTGTACTCTGGAAACACCATATATTTT
CASSLSTLYSGNTIYF
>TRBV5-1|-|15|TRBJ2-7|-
TGCGCCAGCAGCTTGGTATTGGCACAGGCCTACGAGCAGTACTTC
CASSLVLAQAYEQYF
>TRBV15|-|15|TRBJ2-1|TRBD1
TGTGCCACCAGCAGAGTGAGGGACAGCCCCAATGAGCAGTTCTTC
CATSRVRDSPNEQFF
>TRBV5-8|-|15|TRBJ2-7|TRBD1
TGTGCCAGCCGGACACCGGGACAGGGCCACTACGAGCAGTACTTC
CASRTPGQGHYEQYF
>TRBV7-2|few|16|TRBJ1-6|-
TGTGCCAGCAGCTTAGTCTTTAGTCGGATTAATTCACCCCTCCACTTT
CASSLVFSRINSPLHF
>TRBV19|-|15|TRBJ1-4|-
TGTGCCAGTAGTATGATCGGGGGAACTAATGAAAAACTGTTTTTT
CASSMIGGTNEKLFF
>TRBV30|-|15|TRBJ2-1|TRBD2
TGTGCCTGGAGGAACGTACTAGCGGGGGGGCCTGAGCAGTTCTTC
CAWRNVLAGGPEQFF
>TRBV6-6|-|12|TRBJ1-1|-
TGTGCCAGCAGTTACACGAACACTGAAGCTTTCTTT
CASSYTNTEAFF
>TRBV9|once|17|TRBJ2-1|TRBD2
TGTGCCAGCAGTGGAGCCCGGGGGGTTCACTCCTACAATGAGCAGTTCTTC
CASSGARGVHSYNEQFF
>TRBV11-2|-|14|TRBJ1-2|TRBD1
TGTGCCAGCAGCACCTCCGGACAGGGCTATGGCTACACCTTC
CASSTSGQGYGYTF
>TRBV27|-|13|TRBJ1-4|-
TGTGCCAGCAGACCACAGGCAAATGAAAAACTGTTTTTT
CASRPQANEKLFF
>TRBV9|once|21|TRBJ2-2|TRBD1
TGTGCCAGCAGCGAGCTATTACCGGACAGGGTCCGGGTCTCTAACACCGGGGAGCTGTTTTTT
CASSELLPDRVRVSNTGELFF
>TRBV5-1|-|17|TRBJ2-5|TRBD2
TGCGCCAGCAGCTCGGAGGGTAGTAGAGGGAGGGGAGAGACCCAGTACTTC
CASSSEGSRGRGETQYF
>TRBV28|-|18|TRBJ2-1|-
TGTGCCAGCAGTTCTAGTTTGGGACATAAGTCCTCCTACAATGAGCAGTTCTTC
CASSSSLGHKSSYNEQFF
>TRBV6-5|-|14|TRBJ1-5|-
TGTGCCAGCAGTTACCGCCTAGTCAATCAGCCCCAGCATTTT
CASSYRLVNQPQHF
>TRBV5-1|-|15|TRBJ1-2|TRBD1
TGCGCCAGCAGCTTGGAGGCAGGGGGACGGAGTGGCTACACCTTC
CASSLEAGGRSGYTF
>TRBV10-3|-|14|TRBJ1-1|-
TGTGCCATCAGTGAGTCGTATCCGAACACTGAAGCTTTCTTT
CAISESYPNTEAFF
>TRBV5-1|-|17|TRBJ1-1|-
TGCGCCAGCAGCTTGGTCTTTATCGGGGGGTTCGAGACTGAAGCTTTCTTT
CASSLVFIGGFETEAFF
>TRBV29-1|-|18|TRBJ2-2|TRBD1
TGCAGCGTTGAGAAACCCAAGACAGGGGCGACGGGCACCGGGGAGCTGTTTTTT
CSVEKPKTGATGTGELFF
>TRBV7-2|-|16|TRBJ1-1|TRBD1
TGTGCCAGCAGCTTGCAGATGGACAGGGGAGGCACTGAAGCTTTCTTT
CASSLQMDRGGTEAFF
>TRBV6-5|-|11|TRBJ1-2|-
TGTGCCAGCACCCAGGGCTATGGCTACACCTTC
CASTQGYGYTF
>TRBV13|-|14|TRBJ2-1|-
TGTGCCAGCAGCCACCGGGACGGGGTCAATGAGCAGTTCTTC
CASSHRDGVNEQFF
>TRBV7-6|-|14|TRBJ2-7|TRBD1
TGTGCCAGCAGCTTGGAAGGGGGCTCGGGTGAGCAGTACTTC
CASSLEGGSGEQYF
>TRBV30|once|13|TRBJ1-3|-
TGTGCCTGGAGGTCCAGGGCTGGAAACACCATATATTTT
CAWRSRAGNTIYF
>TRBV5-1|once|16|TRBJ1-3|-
TGCGCCAGCAGCTTGAGAGAGGCCCGCTCTGGAAACACCATATATTTT
CASSLREARSGNTIYF
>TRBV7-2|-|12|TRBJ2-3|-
TGTGCCAGCAGCACCTTCACAGATACGCAGTATTTT
CASSTFTDTQYF
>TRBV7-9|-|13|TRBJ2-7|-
TGTGCCAGCAGCTTAATCGCGGGGCGGGAGCAGTACTTC
CASSLIAGREQYF
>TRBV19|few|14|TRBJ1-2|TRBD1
TGTGCCAGTAGTGTTACAGGGGCCAACTATGGCTACACCTTC
CASSVTGANYGYTF
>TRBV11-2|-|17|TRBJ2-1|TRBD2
TGTGCCAGCAGCTTAGTCCTACTAGCGGGAGGGTTAAATGAGCAGTTCTTC
CASSLVLLAGGLNEQFF
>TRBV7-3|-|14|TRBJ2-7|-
TGTGCCAGCAGCTTATCTAGCACCTCCTACGAGCAGTACTTC
CASSLSSTSYEQYF
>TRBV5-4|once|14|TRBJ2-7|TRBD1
TGTGCCAGCAGCTTTGATGGACAGGGGTACGAGCAGTACTTC
CASSFDGQGYEQYF
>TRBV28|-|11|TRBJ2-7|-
TGTGCCAGCGCCGATGCTGCCGAGCAGTACTTC
CASADAAEQYF
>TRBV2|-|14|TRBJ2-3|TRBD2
TGTGCCAGAAGACTAGCGGGGGCCACAGATACGCAGTATTTT
CARRLAGATDTQYF